These 25 T cell receptor beta chains share one sample of origin, sequenced in a study of Graves' ophthalmopathy and Graves' hyperthyroidism. Amplification targeted the TCR beta CDR3 regions, with RNA transcripts as the source material. The library came from an HTBI-primed first-round RT-PCR and a second-round multiplex PCR. MiXCR, run by TCRdb on the multiplex PCR reads, gives a single entry per CDR3 protein. The table has 400,000 or so distinct CDR3 sequences, about 17% seen once. Sample: peripheral blood. The source of these receptors is an adult woman with stable Graves' hyperthyroidism.

The chain links TRBV12-3 or TRBV12-4 to TRBJ2-7; 8 bases are a match to TRBD2. After removal of 3 bases from V and 6 bases from J, the junction contained 7 bases not matched to a gene. CDR3 length equals 14 residues. Here the CDR3 DNA reads TGTGCCAGCAGTTTGGCGGGAGGCTTAACCGAGCAGTACTTC. Residues: CASSLAGGLTEQYF.

This clonotype was recorded many times. V gene TRBV7-8 combines with J gene TRBJ2-7; TRBD2 might be the D (6 bases). The CDR3 sequence is 16 residues long. Trimming took off 5 bases at V and 3 bases at J, with 20 bases between the two ends. Germline V gene lookup returns CDR1 SGHVS and CDR2 FQNEAQ. The CDR3 DNA reads TGTGCCAGCAGCCCACAGACTAGTCGCGTTGGCTACGAGCAGTACTTC. Amino acids: CASSPQTSRVGYEQYF.

In this sample, this clonotype turned up many times. This chain links TRBV28 with TRBJ2-5; maybe TRBD1 (6 bases). This CDR3 has 12 amino acids. Germline-derived CDR1 and CDR2 are MDHEN and SYDVKM. V was cut by 6 bases and J by 6 bases, with 11 bases left in between. CDR3 region: CASRQGVKTQYF. The CDR3 bases are TGTGCCAGCAGACAGGGTGTGAAGACCCAGTACTTC.

There are many counts of this clonotype. This chain links TRBV7-8 with TRBJ2-5; 12 bases match TRBD2. After removal of 5 bases from V and 4 bases from J, the junction contained 5 bases not matched to a gene. Germline V gene lookup returns CDR1 SGHVS and CDR2 FQNEAQ. This CDR3 spans 15 amino acids. In DNA form, the CDR3 reads TGTGCCAGCAGCCGTCCGGGACTAGCGGGAGAGACCCAGTACTTC. Its protein is CASSRPGLAGETQYF.

In its sample, this clonotype was seen many times. The rearrangement joins TRBV29-1 to TRBJ1-2, with no clear D. Trimming took off 3 bases at V and 4 bases at J, with 6 bases between the two ends. Germline lookup yields CDR1 SQVTM and CDR2 ANQGSEA. The CDR3 length is 11 residues. The CDR3 is CSVDGVYGYTF. CDR3 nucleotide sequence: TGCAGCGTTGATGGGGTCTATGGCTACACCTTC.

In its sample, this clonotype was seen many times. The gene calls are TRBV5-6 and TRBJ2-7, with D perhaps matching TRBD2 (5 bases). Germline V gene data show CDR1 as SGHDT and CDR2 as YYEEEE. V was shortened by 2 bases and J by 5 bases, with 8 bases between the two germline ends. CDR3 length: 12 residues. The DNA of the CDR3 is TGTGCCAGCAGCTTCCGGGGAAACGAGCAGTACTTC. Its protein product is CASSFRGNEQYF.

Turning to this clonotype: A much larger clone differs from this one at a single base, so this may be a read error. This chain joins TRBV6-1 and TRBJ1-5, with TRBD1 matching 9 bases. V dropped 4 bases and J dropped 4; count of bases not matched to a gene: 2. From germline, CDR1 is MNHNS and CDR2 SASEGT. The length of the CDR3 is 14 residues. The CDR3 reads CASSGTGENQPQHF. DNA of the CDR3: TGTGCCAGCAGTGGGACAGGGGAAAATCAGCCCCAGCATTTT.

In this sample, this clonotype is large (0.1 to 1%). The rearrangement joins TRBV12-3 or TRBV12-4 to TRBJ1-1; D is ambiguous. Trimming removed 5 bases from V and 7 bases from J, with 17 bases in between. The CDR3 covers 14 residues. The DNA for the CDR3 is TGTGCCAGCAGTCCATGGAGGGCCGAGGGTGAAGCTTTCTTT. Its translation: CASSPWRAEGEAFF.

This chain connects TRBV2 to TRBJ2-3; possibly TRBD2 for D (5 bases). CDR1 is SNHLY, CDR2 FYNNEI, per germline. This CDR3 comprises 13 residues. Trimming pared 3 bases from V and 3 bases from J, leaving 7 bases between. CDR3 nucleotide sequence: TGTGCCAGCAGTGAGCGGAGGACAGATACGCAGTATTTT. It yields the protein CASSERRTDTQYF. Looking up the rest from reference TRBV2 and TRBJ2-3 gives the full variable domain: EPEVTQTPSHQVTQMGQEVILRCVPISNHLYFYWYRQILGQKVEFLVSFYNNEISEKSEIFDDQFSVERPDGSNFTLKIRSTKLEDSAMYFCASSERRTDTQYFGPGTRLTVL.

Ten or more counts support this clonotype. This chain links TRBV10-2 with TRBJ1-1, with D unresolved. This CDR3 spans 13 amino acids. V shed 6 bases and J shed 0 bases, with 8 bases lying between them. CDR1 and CDR2 (germline): WSHSY, SAAADI. CDR3 loop: CASRGSLNTEAFF. The DNA of the CDR3 is TGCGCCAGCAGGGGCAGTTTGAACACTGAAGCTTTCTTT.

This clonotype came up many times. The chain recombines TRBV20-1 with TRBJ2-7; a weak D match, TRBD1 (6 bases). The CDR3 spans 12 residues. CDR1 and CDR2 from the germline V gene are DFQATT and SNEGSKA (reference sequence). V was trimmed by 1 base and J by 7 bases, leaving 11 bases between them. CDR3 DNA sequence: TGCAGTGCTAGAGTCCGGGACACGGAGCAGTACTTC. This sequence encodes CSARVRDTEQYF.

This clonotype was seen at least ten times. The gene calls are TRBV25-1 and TRBJ2-7; 13 bases fit TRBD2. CDR3 length: 15 residues. The J segment lost 4 bases and the V segment lost 4 bases, leaving 4 bases of the junction unmatched. Germline V gene data show CDR1 as MGHDK and CDR2 as SYGVNS. CDR3 protein: CASSGGTSGMYEQYF. CDR3 nucleotide sequence: TGTGCCAGCAGTGGGGGGACTAGCGGGATGTACGAGCAGTACTTC.

This clonotype was seen many times. The chain has TRBV27 and TRBJ1-2, with TRBD1 as a possible D gene (6 bases). CDR1 is MNHEY, CDR2 SMNVEV, per germline (reference sequence). This CDR3 has 14 residues. V was trimmed by 5 bases and J by 2 bases, leaving 12 bases between them. The DNA for the CDR3 is TGTGCCAGCAGTCCGATACAGGGCAACTATGGCTACACCTTC. Protein product: CASSPIQGNYGYTF.

Many counts were recorded for this clonotype. V usage is TRBV9 and J usage is TRBJ2-7, with 12 nucleotides matching TRBD2. The germline V gene has CDR1 SGDLS and CDR2 YYNGEE. V lost 2 bases to trimming and J lost 6 bases; unmatched junction nucleotides: 3. There are 14 residues in the CDR3. CDR3 DNA sequence: TGTGCCAGCAGCGTGACTAGCGGGAGCGTCGAGCAGTACTTC. Translation gives CASSVTSGSVEQYF.

This clonotype was observed a handful of times. A clone one base away is much larger, so this may be a read error. This chain links TRBV6-1 with TRBJ1-5; the D is unclear. V lost 5 bases and J 4 bases, leaving 15 bases between the germline ends. The CDR3 is 15 amino acids. Germline-derived CDR1 and CDR2 are MNHNS and SASEGT. DNA for the CDR3: TGTGCCAGCAGTCTTTTCGGGCATGGGAATCAGCCCCAGCATTTT. Translating gives CASSLFGHGNQPQHF.

The table lists this clonotype with many counts. J is TRBJ1-5 and V is TRBV9; D remains ambiguous. Between the trimmed V and J ends, which lost 0 bases and 6 bases, there was a span of 7 bases. From germline, CDR1 is SGDLS and CDR2 YYNGEE. The CDR3 runs 13 residues. The CDR3 sequence is CASSVDLIQPQHF. In nucleotides, the CDR3 is TGTGCCAGCAGCGTAGATCTAATTCAGCCCCAGCATTTT.

This clonotype was counted ten times or more. V is TRBV6-5 and J is TRBJ1-2; a weak D match, TRBD1 (6 bases). Trimming removed 6 bases from V and 3 bases from J, with 8 bases in between. CDR1 and CDR2 (germline): MNHEY, SVGAGI. This CDR3 has 12 residues. The CDR3: CASSRQDYGYTF. For the CDR3, the DNA is TGTGCCAGCAGCCGACAGGACTATGGCTACACCTTC.

A word on this clonotype: No conserved phenylalanine or tryptophan is present at the end of the CDR3, so a read error is the likely explanation. The DNA is left out, because the CDR3 cannot be placed on it with certainty; the CDR3 is given as TCRdb lists it. The chain joins TRBV12-3 or TRBV12-4 to TRBJ2-7; the table's TRBD2 call for D was not verified on the DNA. The CDR3 is 12 residues long, counting both termini. The chain's CDR3 is CASSPNEDPRYY.

This clonotype was seen ten or more times. Possible read error: a much larger clone is one base away. The V and J genes are TRBV12-3 or TRBV12-4 and TRBJ1-1, with unresolved D. The CDR3 runs 14 residues. CDR3 loop: CACSLRHPNTEAFF. The CDR3 nucleotides are TGTGCCTGCAGTTTGAGACATCCGAACACTGAAGCTTTCTTT.

Turning to this clonotype: A much larger clone sits a single nucleotide away, making a read error possible. The chain uses TRBV11-2 and TRBJ2-5; perhaps TRBD1 as D (6 bases). The CDR3 runs 14 residues. Germline V lookup: CDR1 SGHAT, CDR2 FQNNGV. The germline V and J ends were trimmed by 4 bases and 9 bases, with 18 bases remaining between them. Written as DNA, the CDR3 is TGTGCCAGCAGCTCAGACCGGGACACCGGGGCCCAGTACTTC. Encoded protein: CASSSDRDTGAQYF.

This clonotype appeared many times. DNA for the CDR3: TGTGCCAGCAGCTTCCCCGACCGACCTGGCCGGGAGACCCAGTACTTC. This codes for CASSFPDRPGRETQYF. The chain employs TRBV13 and TRBJ2-5, with D unclear. Germline CDR1 is PRHDT and CDR2 is FYEKMQ (reference sequence). CDR3 size: 16 residues. Between the trimmed V and J ends, which lost 3 bases and 5 bases, there was a span of 19 bases.

This clonotype was seen a few times. The chain is built from TRBV5-1 and TRBJ1-1; TRBD1 is a possible D gene (5 bases). From germline, CDR1 is SGHRS and CDR2 YFSETQ. The V and J ends lost 5 bases and 0 bases respectively, with 11 bases between them. CDR3 size: 14 residues. The CDR3 loop reads CASRSGRLNTEAFF. The CDR3 DNA reads as TGCGCCAGCAGATCGGGACGGCTGAACACTGAAGCTTTCTTT.

This clonotype was counted ten times or more. The CDR3, as DNA: TGTGCCTGGCGAGTCCTCAGAAGCTACGAGCAGTACTTC. This sequence encodes CAWRVLRSYEQYF. The chain links TRBV30 to TRBJ2-7, with no clear D. CDR3 size: 13 residues. Trimming shortened V by 5 bases and J by 3 bases, and 14 bases separated the two germline ends. Germline assignment: CDR1 GTSNPN and CDR2 SVGIG (reference sequence).

At least ten counts were recorded for this clonotype. CDR3: CASSESFPPWAFF. In DNA form, the CDR3 reads TGTGCCAGCAGTGAGAGCTTCCCCCCTTGGGCTTTCTTT. The chain joins TRBV6-1 to TRBJ1-1; no reliable D call. From germline, CDR1 is MNHNS and CDR2 SASEGT. Trimming took 3 bases from V and 11 from J, leaving 16 bases between them. CDR3 length: 13 amino acids.

At least ten counts were recorded for this clonotype. V gene TRBV7-9 combines with J gene TRBJ2-2; D gene uncertain. Trimming pared 5 bases from V and 6 bases from J, leaving 7 bases between. Looked up from germline, CDR1 is SEHNR and CDR2 is FQNEAQ (reference sequence). This CDR3 has 12 residues. The CDR3 bases are TGTGCCAGCAGCCCGCGCGCCGGGGAGCTGTTTTTT. Translation gives CASSPRAGELFF.